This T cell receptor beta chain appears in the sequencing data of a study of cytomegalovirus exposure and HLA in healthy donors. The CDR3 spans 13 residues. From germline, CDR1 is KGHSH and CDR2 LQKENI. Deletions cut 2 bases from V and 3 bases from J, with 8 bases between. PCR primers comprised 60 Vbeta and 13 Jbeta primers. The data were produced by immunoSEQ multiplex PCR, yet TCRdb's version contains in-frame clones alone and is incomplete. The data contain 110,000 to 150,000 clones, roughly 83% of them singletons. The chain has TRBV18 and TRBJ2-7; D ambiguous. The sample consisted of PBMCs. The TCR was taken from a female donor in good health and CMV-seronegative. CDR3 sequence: CASSPNSLYEQYF. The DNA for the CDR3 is TGTGCCAGCTCACCAAATAGTCTCTACGAGCAGTACTTC.